Below, 15 T cell receptor beta chains from the same sample are listed, as sequenced in a study of STAT3 mutations in large granular lymphocyte leukemia. Study-wide findings and caveats: Every T-cell large granular lymphocyte leukemia patient had at least one immunodominant TCR beta clonotype.

Here immunoSEQ multiplex PCR was the method, and the copy in TCRdb shows in-frame clones only, minus some. The table has approximately 5,700 clones, roughly 73% seen once. Their target antigens are unknown. Specimen: peripheral blood mononuclear cells. These receptors were obtained from a man in his forties with T-cell large granular lymphocyte leukemia. Some clones in this sample may be carry-over from other donors' samples.

J is TRBJ1-1 and V is TRBV6-5; D perhaps matches TRBD1 (6 bases). CDR3 length equals 15 residues. Germline V gene lookup returns CDR1 MNHEY and CDR2 SVGAGI. Trimming cost V 4 bases and J 10 bases, with 22 bases left between them. The CDR3 loop is CASSLATGTPSRAFF. CDR3 bases: TGTGCCAGCAGTTTAGCCACCGGGACACCCTCGAGAGCTTTCTTT.

V is TRBV18 and J is TRBJ1-4, with TRBD1 matching over 8 bases. This CDR3 spans 15 amino acids. V was pared by 3 bases and J by 7 bases, with 7 bases of the junction left unmatched. Germline CDR1 and CDR2: KGHSH and LQKENI. The CDR3 coding sequence is TGTGCCAGCTCACCCGGGGGACAGGCAATTGAAAAACTGTTTTTT. Protein product: CASSPGGQAIEKLFF.

The chain uses TRBV6-6 and TRBJ2-3; D ambiguous. Trimming removed 10 bases from V and 2 bases from J, with 13 bases in between. CDR3 size: 13 residues. The germline V gene has CDR1 MNHNY and CDR2 SVGAGI (reference sequence). The CDR3 DNA reads as TGTGCCACTAAGGGCGGATACACAGATACGCAGTATTTT. It specifies CATKGGYTDTQYF.

CDR3 region: CASSLEPNQPQHF. CDR3 in DNA: TGTGCCAGCAGCTTAGAGCCCAATCAGCCCCAGCATTTT. The chain uses TRBV7-2 and TRBJ1-5, with D unresolved. Looked up from germline, CDR1 is SGHTA and CDR2 is FQGNSA. The ends were cut back, 1 base at V and 3 bases at J, with 4 bases in the middle. The CDR3 is 13 amino acids.

This chain links TRBV2 with TRBJ2-3, with 12 bases lining up with TRBD2. CDR1 is SNHLY, CDR2 FYNNEI, per germline. The CDR3 covers 15 residues. J was trimmed by 5 bases and V by 6 bases; bases with no gene match: 6. The CDR3 DNA is TGTGCCAGCAGACTGGAACTAGCGGGAGGAGATACGCAGTATTTT. Amino acids: CASRLELAGGDTQYF.

In this sample, this clone turned up a few times. The chain couples TRBV6-1 to TRBJ2-1; D remains ambiguous. V was trimmed by 7 bases and J by 9 bases, leaving 10 bases between them. Germline lookup yields CDR1 MNHNS and CDR2 SASEGT. The CDR3 spans 11 residues. CDR3 sequence reads: CASNEVSEQFF. The CDR3 nucleotides are TGTGCCAGCAATGAGGTCAGTGAGCAGTTCTTC.

The V and J genes are TRBV7-2 and TRBJ2-7; no clear D. Germline loops: CDR1 SGHTA, CDR2 FQGNSA. There are 14 residues in the CDR3. Trimming cost V 2 bases and J 2 bases, with 10 bases left between them. In DNA form, the CDR3 reads TGTGCCAGCAGCTTATCCCGCGCCACCTACGAGCAGTACTTC. It translates to CASSLSRATYEQYF. The full variable domain, rest sourced from reference TRBV7-2 and TRBJ2-7, is GAGVSQSPSNKVTEKGKDVELRCDPISGHTALYWYRQSLGQGLEFLIYFQGNSAPDKSGLPSDRFSAERTGGSVSTLTIQRTQQEDSAVYLCASSLSRATYEQYFGPGTRLTVT.

By its share, this clone is medium-sized. The rearrangement uses TRBV6-4 and TRBJ2-1; TRBD1 matches at 8 bases. The CDR3 is 14 residues long. From germline, CDR1 is MRHNA and CDR2 SNTAGT. Trimming took 10 bases from V and 1 from J; bases not matched to a gene: 6. In DNA form, the CDR3 reads TGTGCCAACAGGACAGGGTCTTCCTACAATGAGCAGTTCTTC. Encoded protein: CANRTGSSYNEQFF.

This clone was picked up one time. The CDR3 DNA reads as TGTGCCAGCCTCCGGGACACATCCACAGATACGCAGTATTTT. It encodes CASLRDTSTDTQYF. The rearrangement joins TRBV18 to TRBJ2-3; weak D call: TRBD1 (6 bases). The CDR3 consists of 14 residues. The germline CDR1 and CDR2 sequences are KGHSH and LQKENI. V dropped 8 bases and J dropped 2 bases, with 14 bases sitting between them.

This clone was picked up a small number of times. The V and J genes are TRBV9 and TRBJ2-5, with a possible D match to TRBD2 (5 bases). Germline V CDR1 and CDR2: SGDLS, YYNGEE. V was trimmed by 0 bases and J by 5 bases, leaving 11 bases between them. The CDR3 totals 14 residues. The CDR3 loop is CASSVGIASETQYF. Here the CDR3 DNA reads TGTGCCAGCAGCGTAGGAATAGCGAGTGAGACCCAGTACTTC.

This chain connects TRBV6-5 to TRBJ2-5, with TRBD1 matching 7 bases. Trimming took 2 bases from V and 7 from J; bases not matched to a gene: 7. Per germline, CDR1 MNHEY and CDR2 SVGAGI. The CDR3 extends over 14 amino acids. As DNA, the CDR3 is TGTGCCAGCAGTTACAGGGGGCCTTTCTTGACCCAGTACTTC. This gives the protein CASSYRGPFLTQYF.

The chain joins TRBV5-1 to TRBJ2-3; no clear D. Per the germline V gene, CDR1 is SGHRS and CDR2 is YFSETQ. This CDR3 region has 16 residues. The V end was cut by 0 bases, the J end by 2 bases, with 13 bases between. In nucleotides, the CDR3 is TGCGCCAGCAGCTTGGGTCGCGCTCCCCCCACAGATACGCAGTATTTT. It encodes CASSLGRAPPTDTQYF.

V is TRBV2 and J is TRBJ2-5; TRBD2 matches at 9 bases. Trimming took 5 bases from V and 3 from J; bases not matched to a gene: 13. Germline loops: CDR1 SNHLY, CDR2 FYNNEI. The CDR3 length is 17 residues. DNA of the CDR3: TGTGCCAGCAGTTTTGGGCCCTTAGCGGGAGTGGAAGAGACCCAGTACTTC. This codes for CASSFGPLAGVEETQYF.

The V call is TRBV28, the J call TRBJ2-3; D may match TRBD1 or TRBD2 (5 bases each). The V end was cut by 4 bases, the J end by 0 bases, with 8 bases between. The germline gives CDR1 MDHEN, CDR2 SYDVKM. This CDR3 region has 14 residues. The CDR3 loop is CASSSGPSTDTQYF. The DNA for the CDR3 is TGTGCCAGCAGTTCGGGGCCCAGCACAGATACGCAGTATTTT.

The V gene is TRBV6-4, the J gene TRBJ1-5; D is unresolved. The CDR3 contains 14 residues. Trimming shortened V by 2 bases and J by 4 bases, and 9 bases separated the two germline ends. CDR1 and CDR2 from the germline V gene are MRHNA and SNTAGT. The CDR3 here is CASSDGPSNQPQHF. CDR3 bases: TGTGCCAGCAGTGACGGGCCCTCGAATCAGCCCCAGCATTTT.